The present TCR beta chain was sequenced within a study of T cells in Graves' hyperthyroidism and ophthalmopathy (dated by TCRdb to the late 2010s). General notes on the study: Peripheral blood was sampled at the time of initial diagnosis, prior to any treatment. To identify TCR V-J signatures that set the groups apart, the researchers used a discovery cohort of 100 patients, made up of 40 to 45 with Graves' ophthalmopathy and 57 with stable Graves' hyperthyroidism. Prospective prediction of ophthalmopathy was tested in an independent validation cohort consisting of 18 hyperthyroidism patients and more than 15 patients who later progressed to ophthalmopathy. The 75 to 100 discovery patients were divided at random into training and test sets in a 7:3 ratio. In several Graves' hyperthyroidism patients, the study also compared T-cell repertoires from thyroid tissue with T-cell repertoires from blood. Once sampling was done, hyperthyroidism patients were given methimazole at a starting dose of 30 mg daily, whereas ophthalmopathy patients were given high-dose intravenous methylprednisolone. TCR Vbeta CDR3 sequencing of 140 or so peripheral blood samples (under 45 ophthalmopathy, 75 to 85 hyperthyroidism and approximately 17 progressor patients) is reported in the paper.

Including the terminal cysteine and phenylalanine, the CDR3 comprises 11 residues. CDR3 DNA only is kept here, 33 bases in frame from base 1. Sequences LGHDT (CDR1) and YNNKEL (CDR2) are obtained from the germline V gene (reference sequence). Trimming takes 6 bases from V and 7 bases from J, and the germline ends sit 10 bases apart. Study-wide findings and limitations: A 13 V-J signature model separated ophthalmopathy from stable hyperthyroidism, with over 85% sensitivity and 81.08% specificity in cross-validation and 80%/75% in testing. In validation, the model predicted progression to ophthalmopathy a median of about 6.5 months before onset, with roughly 70% sensitivity and more than 72% specificity. Sample size was not statistically predetermined, and investigators were not blinded to group allocation. Most expanded thyroid clonotypes (frequency above 0.001) were also found in blood, which suggests that blood repertoires may mirror thyroid immune responses.

Stable Graves' hyperthyroidism was defined as the absence of progression to ophthalmopathy over 18 months of follow-up. Hyperthyroidism patients were aged 18 to 65 years and newly diagnosed, with disease duration of less than 2 months. The study excluded patients with uncontrolled infections, other autoimmune diseases, pregnancy or lactation. Clinical symptoms, serum thyroxine and TRAb, thyroid ultrasound, and orbital computed tomography formed the basis for the diagnoses. PBMCs were separated from 8 to 10 ml of fresh peripheral blood using Ficoll-Paque density gradient centrifugation. Total RNA was extracted using Trizol reagent, and RNA quality was assessed on an Agilent 2100 Bioanalyzer. To note about this clonotype: Its antigen has not been determined. There are no base qualities to consult, and no much larger clone falls within one base.

The TCR beta CDR3 regions were amplified from RNA transcripts. The TCR CDR3 was subjected to a first round of RT-PCR using the HTBI primer set and the Qiagen OneStep RT-PCR kit. The libraries were constructed in a second round of multiplex PCR and then size-selected and purified. The libraries were sequenced on an Illumina HiSeq2000 using paired-end 100 bp reads. Turning to the authors' computational methods: SOAPnuke was used to process the raw data, with reads discarded if the reads contained adapters or uncalled bases, had a mean Phred below 15, or lacked an exact constant-primer or identifier match. COPE v1.2.5 was used to merge high-quality paired reads, and clonotypes were defined as unique nucleotide sequences. MiTCR v1.1 was used to align clonotypes to the IMGT TRBV, TRBD and TRBJ reference segments. The analysis included only V-J combinations with a frequency above 0.0001, which together covered more than 99% of the repertoires. The TCS score was defined as F50 (clonal expansion) divided by E x V (chaos), with BLOSUM62-based TCRdist calculated between CDR3 peptides within each V-J. Welch's t-statistics and random forest reduced roughly 530 V-J features to roughly 13, which were used in a naive Bayes classifier (R e1071). TCRdb reran the public reads through fastp at Q25 and MiXCR, keeping productive beta chains. Entries are consolidated by CDR3 protein sequence, retaining the most common genes and DNA. These V and J calls are TCRdb output, not the study's own analysis. In all, the sample holds about 620,000 distinct CDR3 sequences, and around 16% of those were seen once. 3% to 4.5% of the sample is in the top ten clones.

The sequenced sample was blood. This clonotype was obtained from a woman younger than 45 with Graves' hyperthyroidism. Recombination linked TRBV3-1 to TRBJ2-7; the D gene is unclear. The CDR3 region has the sequence CASSYNREQYF. The base sequence is TGTGCCAGCAGTTATAATAGGGAGCAGTACTTC.